This T cell receptor (beta chain) was sequenced during a study of vaccination effects on CD4 cells after COVID-19. Findings of the study overall: In convalescent patients, vaccine-induced clones largely differed from infection-induced clones.

There are 11 residues in the CDR3. Germline V gene sequence: CDR1 GTSNPN, CDR2 SVGIG (reference sequence). Comment on this clone: Its antigen is not known. A junction boundary mismatches the germline segment, possibly from a read error.

Some clones are missing from TCRdb's copy, which holds only in-frame ones; the method was immunoSEQ multiplex PCR. This sample carries about 45,000 clones, about 74% of them seen once, and the ten largest clones take roughly 8.8%. Once cultured for nine to ten days, the cells underwent separation to obtain CD4+ T cells. This receptor was taken from a human donor who had a prior SARS-CoV-2 infection. The chain links TRBV30 to TRBJ2-7, with D hard to call. The source material was CD4+ T cells from PBMCs cultured without peptide, sampled before COVID-19 vaccination. The DNA of the CDR3 is TGTGCCTGGAGGGCGGCCCTCCCTATTCGCTTC. Translating it yields CAWRAALPIRF.